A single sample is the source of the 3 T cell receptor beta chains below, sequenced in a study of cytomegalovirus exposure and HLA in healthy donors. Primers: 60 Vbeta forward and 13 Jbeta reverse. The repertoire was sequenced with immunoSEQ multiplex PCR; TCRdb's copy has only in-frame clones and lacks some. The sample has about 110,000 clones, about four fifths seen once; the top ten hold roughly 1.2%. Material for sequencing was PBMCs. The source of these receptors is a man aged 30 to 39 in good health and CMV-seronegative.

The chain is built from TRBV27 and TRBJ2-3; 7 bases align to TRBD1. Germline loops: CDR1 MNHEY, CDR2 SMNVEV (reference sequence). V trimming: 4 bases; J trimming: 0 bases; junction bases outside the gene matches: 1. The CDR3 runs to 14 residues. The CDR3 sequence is CASSWDSSTDTQYF. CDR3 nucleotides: TGTGCCAGCAGTTGGGACAGCAGCACAGATACGCAGTATTTT.

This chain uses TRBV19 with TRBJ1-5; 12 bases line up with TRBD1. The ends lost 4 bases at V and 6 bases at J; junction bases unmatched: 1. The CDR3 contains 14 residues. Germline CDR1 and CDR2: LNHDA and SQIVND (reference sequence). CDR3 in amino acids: CASSRDRGLQPQHF. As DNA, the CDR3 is TGTGCCAGTAGTAGGGACAGGGGGCTTCAGCCCCAGCATTTT.

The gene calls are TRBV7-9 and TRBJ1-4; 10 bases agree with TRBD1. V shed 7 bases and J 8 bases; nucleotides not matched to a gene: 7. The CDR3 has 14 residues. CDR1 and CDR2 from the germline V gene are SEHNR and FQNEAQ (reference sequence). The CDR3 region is CASTADRGQEKLFF. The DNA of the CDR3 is TGTGCCAGCACCGCAGACAGGGGGCAGGAAAAACTGTTTTTT.